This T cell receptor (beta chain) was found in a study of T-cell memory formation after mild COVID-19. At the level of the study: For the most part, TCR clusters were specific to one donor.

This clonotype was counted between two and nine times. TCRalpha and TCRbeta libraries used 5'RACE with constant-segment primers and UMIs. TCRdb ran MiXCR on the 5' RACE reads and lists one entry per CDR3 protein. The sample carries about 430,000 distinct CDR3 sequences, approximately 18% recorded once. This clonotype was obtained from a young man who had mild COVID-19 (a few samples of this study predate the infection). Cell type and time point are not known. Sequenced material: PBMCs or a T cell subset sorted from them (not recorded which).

In DNA, the CDR3 is TGCGCCAGCAGCTACCGACAGGGTAAGGGCGAGCAGTACTTC. Its translation is CASSYRQGKGEQYF. V and J are TRBV5-1 and TRBJ2-7; 7 bases align to TRBD1. CDR3 length: 14 amino acids. Germline CDR1 and CDR2: SGHRS and YFSETQ. With 3 bases clipped from V and 6 bases from J, the junction kept 9 bases outside the gene matches.